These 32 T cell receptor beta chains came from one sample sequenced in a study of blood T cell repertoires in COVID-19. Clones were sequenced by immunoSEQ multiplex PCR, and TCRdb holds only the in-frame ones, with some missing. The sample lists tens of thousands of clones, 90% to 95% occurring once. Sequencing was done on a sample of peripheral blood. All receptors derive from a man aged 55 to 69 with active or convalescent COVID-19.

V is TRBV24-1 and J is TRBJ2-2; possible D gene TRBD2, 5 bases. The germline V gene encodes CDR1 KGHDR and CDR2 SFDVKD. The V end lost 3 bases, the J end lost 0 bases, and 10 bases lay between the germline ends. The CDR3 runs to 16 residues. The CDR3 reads CATSDRGSPNTGELFF. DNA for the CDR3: TGTGCCACCAGTGATCGAGGGAGCCCGAACACCGGGGAGCTGTTTTTT.

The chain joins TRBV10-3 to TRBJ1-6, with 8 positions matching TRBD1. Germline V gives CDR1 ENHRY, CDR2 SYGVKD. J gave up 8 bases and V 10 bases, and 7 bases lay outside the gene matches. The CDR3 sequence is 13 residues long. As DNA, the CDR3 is TGTGCCAGCAAGGGACAGGCCGATTCACCCCTCCACTTT. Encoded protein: CASKGQADSPLHF.

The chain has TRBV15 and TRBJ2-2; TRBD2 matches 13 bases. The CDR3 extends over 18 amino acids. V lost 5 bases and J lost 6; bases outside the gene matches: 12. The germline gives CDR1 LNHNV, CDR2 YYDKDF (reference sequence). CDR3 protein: CATSGQLWTSGSAGELFF. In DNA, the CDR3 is TGTGCCACCAGCGGTCAACTATGGACTAGCGGGAGTGCCGGGGAGCTGTTTTTT.

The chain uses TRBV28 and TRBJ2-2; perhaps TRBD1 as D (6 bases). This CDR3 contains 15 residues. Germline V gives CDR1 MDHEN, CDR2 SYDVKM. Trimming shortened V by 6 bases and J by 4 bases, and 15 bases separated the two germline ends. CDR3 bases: TGTGCCAGCAGCCTACGGAGGACAGTCACCGGGGAGCTGTTTTTT. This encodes CASSLRRTVTGELFF.

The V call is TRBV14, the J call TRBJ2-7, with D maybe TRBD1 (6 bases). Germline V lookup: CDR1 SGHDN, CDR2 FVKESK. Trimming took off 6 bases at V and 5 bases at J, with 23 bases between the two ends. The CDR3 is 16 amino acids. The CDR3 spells CASSYYREWASHEQYF. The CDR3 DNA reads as TGTGCCAGCAGTTATTACAGGGAATGGGCTTCCCACGAGCAGTACTTC.

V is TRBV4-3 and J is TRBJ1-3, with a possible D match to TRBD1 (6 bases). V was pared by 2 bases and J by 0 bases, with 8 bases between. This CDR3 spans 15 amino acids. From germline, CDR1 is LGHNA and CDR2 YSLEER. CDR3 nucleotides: TGCGCCAGCAGCCAACTACAGGGCTCTGGAAACACCATATATTTT. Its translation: CASSQLQGSGNTIYF.

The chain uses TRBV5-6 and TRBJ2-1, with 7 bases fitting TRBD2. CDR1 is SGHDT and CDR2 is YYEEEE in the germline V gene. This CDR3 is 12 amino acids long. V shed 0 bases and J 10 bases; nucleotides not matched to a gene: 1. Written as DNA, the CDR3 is TGTGCCAGCAGCTTGGGACTAGCCGAGCAGTTCTTC. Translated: CASSLGLAEQFF. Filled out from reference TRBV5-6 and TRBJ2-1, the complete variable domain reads DAGVTQSPTHLIKTRGQQVTLRCSPKSGHDTVSWYQQALGQGPQFIFQYYEEEERQRGNFPDRFSGHQFPNYSSELNVNALLLGDSALYLCASSLGLAEQFFGPGTRLTVL.

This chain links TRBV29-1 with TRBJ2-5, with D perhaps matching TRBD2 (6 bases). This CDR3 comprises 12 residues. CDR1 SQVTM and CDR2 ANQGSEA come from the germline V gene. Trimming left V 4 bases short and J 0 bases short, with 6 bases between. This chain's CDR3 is CSVGGNQETQYF. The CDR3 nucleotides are TGCAGCGTTGGCGGGAACCAAGAGACCCAGTACTTC. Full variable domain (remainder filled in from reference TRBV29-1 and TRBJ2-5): SAVISQKPSRDICQRGTSLTIQCQVDSQVTMMFWYRQQPGQSLTLIATANQGSEATYESGFVIDKFPISRPNLTFSTLTVSNMSPEDSSIYLCSVGGNQETQYFGPGTRLLVL.

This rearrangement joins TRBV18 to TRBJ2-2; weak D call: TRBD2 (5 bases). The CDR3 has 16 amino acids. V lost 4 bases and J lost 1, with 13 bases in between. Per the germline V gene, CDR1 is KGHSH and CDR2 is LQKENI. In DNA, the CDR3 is TGTGCCAGCTCACGGGCGGGTAGCGTGAACACCGGGGAGCTGTTTTTT. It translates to CASSRAGSVNTGELFF.

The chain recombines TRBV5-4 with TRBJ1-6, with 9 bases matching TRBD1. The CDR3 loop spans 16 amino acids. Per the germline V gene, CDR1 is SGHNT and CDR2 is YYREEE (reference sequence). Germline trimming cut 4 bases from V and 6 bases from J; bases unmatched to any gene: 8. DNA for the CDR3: TGTGCCAGCAGCGGGGGGGGACAGGGACGTAATTCACCCCTCCACTTT. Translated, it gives CASSGGGQGRNSPLHF.

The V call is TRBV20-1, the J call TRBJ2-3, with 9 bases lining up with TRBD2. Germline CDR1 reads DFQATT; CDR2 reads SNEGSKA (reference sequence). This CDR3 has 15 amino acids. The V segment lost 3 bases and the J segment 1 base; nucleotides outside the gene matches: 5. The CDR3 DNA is TGCAGTGCTAGTATAGCGGGAGAGGGCACAGATACGCAGTATTTT. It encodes CSASIAGEGTDTQYF.

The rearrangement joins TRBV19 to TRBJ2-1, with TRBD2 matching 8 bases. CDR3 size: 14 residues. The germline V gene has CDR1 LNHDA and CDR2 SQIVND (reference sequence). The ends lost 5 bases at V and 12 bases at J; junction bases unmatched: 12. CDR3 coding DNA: TGTGCCAGTAGTGGTGGGGGACTAGTTTTGGGGCAGTTCTTC. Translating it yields CASSGGGLVLGQFF.

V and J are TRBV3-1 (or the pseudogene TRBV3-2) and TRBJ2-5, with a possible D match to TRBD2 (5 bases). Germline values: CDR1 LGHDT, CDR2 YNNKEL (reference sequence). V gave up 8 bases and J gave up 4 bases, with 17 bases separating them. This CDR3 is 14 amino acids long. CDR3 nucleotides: TGTGCCAGCCAGCCGCGAGGGAGTGGAGAGACCCAGTACTTC. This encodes CASQPRGSGETQYF.

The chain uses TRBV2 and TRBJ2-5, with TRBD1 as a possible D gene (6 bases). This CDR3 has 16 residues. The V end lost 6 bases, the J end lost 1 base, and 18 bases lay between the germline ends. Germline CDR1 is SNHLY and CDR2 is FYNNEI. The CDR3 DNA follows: TGTGCCAGCAGCGAAAAGGCAGGGGCGATCCAAGAGACCCAGTACTTC. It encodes CASSEKAGAIQETQYF.

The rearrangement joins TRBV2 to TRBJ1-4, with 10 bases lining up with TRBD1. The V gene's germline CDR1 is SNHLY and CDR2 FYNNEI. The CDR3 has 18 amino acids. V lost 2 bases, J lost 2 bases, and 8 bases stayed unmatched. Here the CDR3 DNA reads TGTGCCAGCAGTGAAACCCTGACAGGGGGCGCGACTAATGAAAAACTGTTTTTT. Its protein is CASSETLTGGATNEKLFF.

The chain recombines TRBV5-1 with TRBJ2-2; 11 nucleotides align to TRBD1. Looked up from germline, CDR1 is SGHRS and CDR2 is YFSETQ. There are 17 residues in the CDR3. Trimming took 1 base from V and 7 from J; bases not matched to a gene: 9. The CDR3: CASSLLRTGGYDGELFF. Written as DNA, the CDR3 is TGCGCCAGCAGCTTGCTCCGGACAGGGGGCTACGACGGGGAGCTGTTTTTT. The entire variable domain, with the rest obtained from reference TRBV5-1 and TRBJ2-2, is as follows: KAGVTQTPRYLIKTRGQQVTLSCSPISGHRSVSWYQQTPGQGLQFLFEYFSETQRNKGNFPGRFSGRQFSNSRSEMNVSTLELGDSALYLCASSLLRTGGYDGELFFGEGSRLTVL.

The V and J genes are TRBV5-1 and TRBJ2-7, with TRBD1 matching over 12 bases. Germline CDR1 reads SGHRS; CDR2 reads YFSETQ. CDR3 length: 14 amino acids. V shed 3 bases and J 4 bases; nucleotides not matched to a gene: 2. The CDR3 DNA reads TGCGCCAGCAGCTCGGGACAGGGGGCTTACGAGCAGTACTTC. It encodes CASSSGQGAYEQYF.

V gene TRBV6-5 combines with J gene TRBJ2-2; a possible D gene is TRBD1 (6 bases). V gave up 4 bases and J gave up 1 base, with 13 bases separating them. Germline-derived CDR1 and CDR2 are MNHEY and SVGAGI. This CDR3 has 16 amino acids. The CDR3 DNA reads TGTGCCAGCAGTTTGAGGGGGTCAAGGAACACCGGGGAGCTGTTTTTT. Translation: CASSLRGSRNTGELFF.

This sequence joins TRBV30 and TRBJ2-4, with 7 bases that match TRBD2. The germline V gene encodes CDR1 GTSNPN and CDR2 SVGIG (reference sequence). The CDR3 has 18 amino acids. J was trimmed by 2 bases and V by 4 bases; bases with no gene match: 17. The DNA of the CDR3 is TGTGCCTGGAAGGGTAGGGCGATGCGGGAGCTTACCAAAAACATTCAGTACTTC. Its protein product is CAWKGRAMRELTKNIQYF.

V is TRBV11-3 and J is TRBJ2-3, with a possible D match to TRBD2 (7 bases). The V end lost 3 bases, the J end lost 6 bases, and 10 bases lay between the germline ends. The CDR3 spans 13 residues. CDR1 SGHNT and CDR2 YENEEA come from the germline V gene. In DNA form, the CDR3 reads TGTGCCAGCAGCTTCCGGGGGGCCGATACGCAGTATTTT. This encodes CASSFRGADTQYF.

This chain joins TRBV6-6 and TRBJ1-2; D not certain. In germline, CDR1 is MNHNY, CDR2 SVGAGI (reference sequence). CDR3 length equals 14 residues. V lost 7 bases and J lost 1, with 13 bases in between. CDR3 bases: TGTGCCAGCACCCAACTTACAGATAACTATGGCTACACCTTC. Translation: CASTQLTDNYGYTF.

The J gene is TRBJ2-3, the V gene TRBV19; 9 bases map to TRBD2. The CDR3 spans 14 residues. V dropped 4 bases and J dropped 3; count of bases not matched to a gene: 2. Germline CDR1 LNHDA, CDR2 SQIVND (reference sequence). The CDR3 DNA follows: TGTGCCAGTAGTACCAGCGGGGGGACAGATACGCAGTATTTT. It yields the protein CASSTSGGTDTQYF.

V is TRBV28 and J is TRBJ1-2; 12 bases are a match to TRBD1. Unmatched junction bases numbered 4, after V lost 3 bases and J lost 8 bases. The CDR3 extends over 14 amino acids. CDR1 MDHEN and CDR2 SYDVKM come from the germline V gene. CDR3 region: CASSLPGQGAGYTF. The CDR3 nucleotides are TGTGCCAGCAGTTTGCCGGGACAGGGGGCGGGCTACACCTTC.

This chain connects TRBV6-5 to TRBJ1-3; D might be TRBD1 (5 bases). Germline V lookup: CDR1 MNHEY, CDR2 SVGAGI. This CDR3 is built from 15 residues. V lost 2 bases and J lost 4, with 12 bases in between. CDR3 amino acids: CASSYGGTRGNTIYF. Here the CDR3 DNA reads TGTGCCAGCAGTTACGGGGGGACCCGAGGAAACACCATATATTTT.

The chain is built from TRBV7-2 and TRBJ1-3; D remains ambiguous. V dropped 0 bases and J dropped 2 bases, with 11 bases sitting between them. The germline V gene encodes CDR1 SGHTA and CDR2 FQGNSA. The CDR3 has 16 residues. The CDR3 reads CASSLAYGGAGNTIYF. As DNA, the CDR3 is TGTGCCAGCAGCTTAGCTTACGGAGGAGCTGGAAACACCATATATTTT.

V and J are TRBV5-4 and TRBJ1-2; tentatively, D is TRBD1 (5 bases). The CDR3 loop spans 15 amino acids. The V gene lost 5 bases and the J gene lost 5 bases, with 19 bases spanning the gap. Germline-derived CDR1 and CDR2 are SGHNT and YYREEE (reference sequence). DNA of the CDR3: TGTGCCAGCAGGTCCTATACAGCGGGGGATTATGGCTACACCTTC. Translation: CASRSYTAGDYGYTF. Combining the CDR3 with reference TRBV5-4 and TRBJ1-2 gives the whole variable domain ETGVTQSPTHLIKTRGQQVTLRCSSQSGHNTVSWYQQALGQGPQFIFQYYREEENGRGNFPPRFSGLQFPNYSSELNVNALELDDSALYLCASRSYTAGDYGYTFGSGTRLTVV.

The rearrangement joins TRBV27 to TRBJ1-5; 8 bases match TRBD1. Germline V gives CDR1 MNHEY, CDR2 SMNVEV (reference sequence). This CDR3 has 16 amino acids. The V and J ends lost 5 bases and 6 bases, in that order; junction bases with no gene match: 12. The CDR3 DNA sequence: TGTGCCAGCAGTCTACTTGGACAGGGACGAGGTCAGCCCCAGCATTTT. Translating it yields CASSLLGQGRGQPQHF.

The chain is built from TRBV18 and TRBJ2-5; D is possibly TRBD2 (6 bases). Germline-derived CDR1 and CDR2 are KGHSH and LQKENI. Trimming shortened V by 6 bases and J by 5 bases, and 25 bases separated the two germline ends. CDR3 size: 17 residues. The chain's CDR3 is CASSPGRQRLGLETQYF. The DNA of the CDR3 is TGTGCCAGCTCCCCCGGGAGACAGCGGTTGGGGTTGGAGACCCAGTACTTC.

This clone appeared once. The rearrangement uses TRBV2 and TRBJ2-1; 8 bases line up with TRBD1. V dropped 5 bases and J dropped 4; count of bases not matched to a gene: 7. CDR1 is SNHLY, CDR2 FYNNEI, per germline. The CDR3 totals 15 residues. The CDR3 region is CASSKDRGPYNEQFF. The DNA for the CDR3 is TGTGCCAGCAGTAAAGACAGGGGCCCTTACAATGAGCAGTTCTTC.

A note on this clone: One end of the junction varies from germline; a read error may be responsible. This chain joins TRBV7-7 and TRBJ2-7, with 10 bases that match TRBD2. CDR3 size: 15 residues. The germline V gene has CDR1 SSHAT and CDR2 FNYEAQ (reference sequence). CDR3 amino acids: CASSKGLAGEGEQYF. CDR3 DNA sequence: TGTGCTAGCAGCAAAGGTCTAGCGGGAGAGGGCGAGCAGTACTTC. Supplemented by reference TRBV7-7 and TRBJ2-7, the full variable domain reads GAGVSQSPRYKVTKRGQDVTLRCDPISSHATLYWYQQALGQGPEFLTYFNYEAQPDKSGLPSDRFSAERPEGSISTLTIQRTEQRDSAMYRCASSKGLAGEGEQYFGPGTRLTVT.

The CDR3 DNA reads TGTGCCAGCAGTTTACTGAGATCCTACAATGAGCAGTTCTTC. It is translated as CASSLLRSYNEQFF. The V call is TRBV28, the J call TRBJ2-1; D gene uncertain. The germline gives CDR1 MDHEN, CDR2 SYDVKM. Trimming took 2 bases from V and 1 from J, leaving 6 bases between them. This CDR3 comprises 14 residues.

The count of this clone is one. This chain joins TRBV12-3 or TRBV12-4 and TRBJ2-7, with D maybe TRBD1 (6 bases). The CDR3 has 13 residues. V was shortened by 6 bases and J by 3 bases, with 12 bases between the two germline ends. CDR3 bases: TGTGCCAGCAGCCGGGGACAATTCTACGAGCAGTACTTC. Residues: CASSRGQFYEQYF.